This TCR beta chain is drawn from a study of blood T cell repertoires in COVID-19. Study at large: Samples representing acute and convalescent COVID-19 were sourced from the United States, Italy and Spain. PBMCs, B-cell-depleted T cells, or T cells provided the cDNA or gDNA that made up the material.

CDR3 length: 13 residues. The V gene lost 3 bases and the J gene lost 4 bases, with 7 bases spanning the gap. Germline CDR1 is SNHLY and CDR2 is FYNNEI. Produced via immunoSEQ multiplex PCR; TCRdb's table is partial and in-frame only. Of 300,000 to 500,000 clones listed, roughly 90% are singletons. Material for sequencing was PBMCs or T cells enriched from blood (not recorded which). The chain carries TRBV2 and TRBJ1-5; D gene unclear. The clonotype comes from a middle-aged woman with acute COVID-19. The CDR3 bases are TGTGCCAGCAGTGACCGACTGAATCAGCCCCAGCATTTT. It translates to CASSDRLNQPQHF.